This T cell receptor beta chain appears in the sequencing data of a study of shared clonotypes between healthy human individuals. The overall study: For every donor, three CD4 naive, three CD4 memory, two CD8 naive and one CD8 memory plates were used.

As handled by the study authors: Junction-only sequences without quality scores came from ImmunoSEQ, so filtering differed. The table came from immunoSEQ multiplex PCR; TCRdb's copy has only in-frame clones and leaves some out. The V and J calls and clone size come from that table; D and trimming were worked out from the DNA. The table records more than 2 million clones, approximately 94% of them present only once. Naive CD8 cells were CD45RO-negative, positively selected for CCR7, excluding terminally differentiated effector memory CD45RA+ cells. The V end lost 3 bases, the J end lost 2 bases, and 5 bases lay between the germline ends. Germline CDR1 and CDR2: MNHEY and SMNVEV (reference sequence). This CDR3 has 13 residues.

The specimen was naive CD8+ T cells sorted from blood. This sequence was found in a man aged 18-30 years in good health. The V gene is TRBV27, the J gene TRBJ1-3; D call uncertain. The CDR3 DNA reads TGTGCCAGCAGTTTTGGGGCTGGAAACACCATATATTTT. It specifies CASSFGAGNTIYF.